The rows below give T cell receptor beta chains drawn from one sample of a study of shared clonotypes between healthy human individuals. Measured with immunoSEQ multiplex PCR; TCRdb has only the in-frame clones, and not every one. The sample carries roughly 2.2 million clones, 90% to 95% recorded once. The sequenced sample was naive CD4+ T cells from PBMCs. All receptors come from a man younger than 30 in good health. Some clones in this sample may be carry-over from other donors' samples. Each CDR3 is given with its conserved first and last residue. The D gene is left open where the match is weak. Clone size is given for some rows only: seen once, a few or many times, or a class if the clone is expanded.

length,size,D,V,J,DNA,CDR3
14,NA,NA,TRBV4-1,TRBJ2-3,TGCGCCAGCAGCCAAGATGGGCCACCGGATACGCAGTATTTT,CASSQDGPPDTQYF
14,NA,NA,TRBV28,TRBJ2-7,TGTGCCAGCAGCCGTGCAGGGACCCTCTACGAGCAGTACTTC,CASSRAGTLYEQYF
16,NA,NA,TRBV29-1,TRBJ2-3,TGCAGCGTTGCTGCTAGCGCCGAGCGGGTAGGAGATACGCAGTATTTT,CSVAASAERVGDTQYF
14,NA,NA,TRBV6-1,TRBJ2-5,TGTGCCAGCAGTGTGTTGGCGGGATCGGAGACCCAGTACTTC,CASSVLAGSETQYF
15,NA,NA,TRBV19,TRBJ1-2,TGTGCCAGTAGTATAGAAGCGAGACCGCTCTATGGCTACACCTTC,CASSIEARPLYGYTF
15,NA,TRBD2,TRBV9,TRBJ2-3,TGTGCCAGCAGCGTAGCTACTAGCGGGACAGATACGCAGTATTTT,CASSVATSGTDTQYF
13,once,NA,TRBV28,TRBJ2-7,TGTGCCACCGGGACCGTAAATCAATACGAGCAGTACTTC,CATGTVNQYEQYF
12,NA,NA,TRBV7-3,TRBJ2-1,TGTGCCTGCCCCCAGGCCCACAATGAGCAGTTCTTC,CACPQAHNEQFF
16,NA,NA,TRBV28,TRBJ2-3,TGTGCCAGCAGTTTCGCGGAAAACCCCTTCGTGGATACGCAGTATTTT,CASSFAENPFVDTQYF
15,NA,TRBD1,TRBV9,TRBJ2-5,TGTGCCAGCAGCTATACTGGGACAGGAGGAGAGACCCAGTACTTC,CASSYTGTGGETQYF
16,NA,TRBD2,TRBV7-2,TRBJ2-1,TGTGCCAGCAGCTTCCCCGGGAGGAGAACCTACAATGAGCAGTTCTTC,CASSFPGRRTYNEQFF
15,NA,NA,TRBV5-1,TRBJ2-2,TGCGCCAGCAGCGCAGGGTCCCCGAACACCGGGGAGCTGTTTTTT,CASSAGSPNTGELFF
12,NA,TRBD2,TRBV28,TRBJ2-1,TGTGCCAGCAGCCGGACTAGCCATGAGCAGTTCTTC,CASSRTSHEQFF
13,few,NA,TRBV28,TRBJ1-1,TGTGCCAGCGGCCTCTATGTGAACACTGAAGCTTTCTTT,CASGLYVNTEAFF
16,NA,NA,TRBV10-3,TRBJ2-2,TGTGCCATCAGTGAGTCGACTCGGAGGATCCCCGGGGAGCTGTTTTTT,CAISESTRRIPGELFF
15,once,TRBD1,TRBV27,TRBJ1-1,TGTGCCAGCAGTCCGCGGACAGGGGGCCTGTCTGTAGCTTTCTTT,CASSPRTGGLSVAFF
15,NA,NA,TRBV21-1,TRBJ2-5,TGTGCCAGCCGGTTCGGAGGATCGTACCAAGAGACCCAGTACTTC,CASRFGGSYQETQYF
15,NA,NA,TRBV2,TRBJ1-5,TGTGCCAGCAGTGAAGGGGGAGGGGTTGGTCAGCCCCAGCATTTT,CASSEGGGVGQPQHF
14,NA,NA,TRBV6-1,TRBJ1-5,TGTGCCAGCAGTGAAGCTCGGGCCAATCAGCCCCAGCATTTT,CASSEARANQPQHF
16,NA,NA,TRBV28,TRBJ2-7,TGTGCCAGCAGTCCAGTAGCTAGCTCCCCACCCTACGAGCAGTACTTC,CASSPVASSPPYEQYF
16,once,TRBD2,TRBV7-6,TRBJ2-1,TGTGCCAGCAGCTTGCTGGGGGGGGTTGCCTACAATGAGCAGTTCTTC,CASSLLGGVAYNEQFF
12,NA,NA,TRBV5-1,TRBJ1-2,TGCGCCAGCAGCTTGGTGGGATATGGCTACACCTTC,CASSLVGYGYTF
16,NA,TRBD2,TRBV7-9,TRBJ2-1,TGTGCCAGCAGCTTAGGGGCGGGAGGAACGCTCAATGAGCAGTTCTTC,CASSLGAGGTLNEQFF
15,NA,TRBD2,TRBV30,TRBJ2-1,TGTGCCTGGAGTGGGGTTAGCGGGGTTTACAATGAGCAGTTCTTC,CAWSGVSGVYNEQFF
15,NA,NA,TRBV5-6,TRBJ2-5,TGTGCCAGCAGTCCCTTCGACGGGGAAGGGGAGACCCAGTACTTC,CASSPFDGEGETQYF
16,NA,NA,TRBV29-1,TRBJ1-1,TGCAGCGGACACCCAGCCAAACAGGGTGAGTGGGGTGAAGCTTTCTTT,CSGHPAKQGEWGEAFF
14,few,NA,TRBV10-3,TRBJ1-1,TGTGCCATCCCGGGGGGACATTACAACACTGAAGCTTTCTTT,CAIPGGHYNTEAFF
13,NA,TRBD2,TRBV11-2,TRBJ2-2,TGTGCCAGCAGCCCGACTAGCCCCGGGGAGCTGTTTTTT,CASSPTSPGELFF
18,NA,TRBD1,TRBV28,TRBJ1-1,TGTGCCAGCAGTTTATGGGGCCCATCGGCACAACAGGGGACTGAAGCTTTCTTT,CASSLWGPSAQQGTEAFF
14,NA,NA,TRBV6-4,TRBJ2-1,TGTGCCAGCAGTGTGGGGAATACTTACAATGAGCAGTTCTTC,CASSVGNTYNEQFF
11,NA,NA,TRBV11-2,TRBJ2-7,TGTGCCAGCAGCGGTGGGGTCGAGCAGTACTTC,CASSGGVEQYF
14,NA,NA,TRBV27,TRBJ1-5,TGTGCCAGCAGTAAGACAGGTTCGCGTCAGCCCCAGCATTTT,CASSKTGSRQPQHF
18,NA,NA,TRBV11-2,TRBJ2-7,TGTGCCAGCAGCCGCAGTAGAGTTCGGAGGTCAGTAACCTACGAGCAGTACTTC,CASSRSRVRRSVTYEQYF
12,NA,NA,TRBV30,TRBJ2-7,TGTGCCTGGGGACGGTCTACCTACGAGCAGTACTTC,CAWGRSTYEQYF
13,NA,NA,TRBV19,TRBJ1-2,TGTGCCAGTAGTAACGCAGGAGGCTATGGCTACACCTTC,CASSNAGGYGYTF
13,NA,TRBD1,TRBV6-1,TRBJ2-5,TGTGCCAGCAGCGGGACAGCTCAAGAGACCCAGTACTTC,CASSGTAQETQYF
14,NA,NA,TRBV29-1,TRBJ2-7,TGCAGCGTTGGGACAGTTCTTACGATCGGCGAGCAGTACTTC,CSVGTVLTIGEQYF
16,NA,NA,TRBV25-1,TRBJ2-2,TGTGCCAGCAGTGATAACACCCACCTGAACACCGGGGAGCTGTTTTTT,CASSDNTHLNTGELFF
18,NA,TRBD2,TRBV14,TRBJ2-1,TGTGCCAGCAGCCAACCGAAGCTTAGCGGGAGGGACTACAATGAGCAGTTCTTC,CASSQPKLSGRDYNEQFF
14,NA,NA,TRBV19,TRBJ1-2,TGTGCCAGCTTCCGCCAGGGGCGAAACTATGGCTACACCTTC,CASFRQGRNYGYTF
16,NA,NA,TRBV5-4,TRBJ1-2,TGTGCCAGCAGCCCTCCCACGGGGGGATTCGCTCGTGGCTACACCTTC,CASSPPTGGFARGYTF
12,NA,TRBD2,TRBV28,TRBJ2-1,TGTGCCAGTAGCGGGCCCTACAATGAGCAGTTCTTC,CASSGPYNEQFF
15,once,TRBD2,TRBV4-2,TRBJ2-1,TGTGCCAGCAGCCTCGGGACTAGCGCTAACAATGAGCAGTTCTTC,CASSLGTSANNEQFF
12,NA,NA,TRBV28,TRBJ2-7,TGTGCCAGCTCGGCGGTGACCTACGAGCAGTACTTC,CASSAVTYEQYF
17,NA,TRBD2,TRBV2,TRBJ2-7,TGTGCCAGCAGTTCCGTCCTCCTAGCGGGAGGTACCTACGAGCAGTACTTC,CASSSVLLAGGTYEQYF
15,once,NA,TRBV6-1,TRBJ1-5,TGTGCCAGCAGTGAAAGTAACAGTTTCCATCAGCCCCAGCATTTT,CASSESNSFHQPQHF
15,NA,NA,TRBV10-3,TRBJ2-7,TGTGCCATCAGAAGCCAGTCATATTCTTCCTACGAGCAGTACTTC,CAIRSQSYSSYEQYF
15,NA,TRBD1,TRBV7-2,TRBJ1-5,TGTGCCAGCAGCTTAGGAAGGGGGCAAAATCAGCCCCAGCATTTT,CASSLGRGQNQPQHF
13,NA,NA,TRBV4-2,TRBJ2-7,TGTGCCAGCAGCCAAGTCAGAGAAGCCGAGCAGTACTTC,CASSQVREAEQYF
15,NA,NA,TRBV7-2,TRBJ2-3,TGTGCCAGCAGCTCCTCAAGACCTAGCACAGATACGCAGTATTTT,CASSSSRPSTDTQYF
19,NA,NA,TRBV5-1,TRBJ1-3,TGCGCCAGCAGCTTTGGACCACCATCTGACAGGCCGGCCGGGGGCACCATATATTTT,CASSFGPPSDRPAGGTIYF
12,NA,TRBD1,TRBV29-1,TRBJ2-7,TGCAGCGTTCTCAGGGGGCCCTACGAGCAGTACTTC,CSVLRGPYEQYF
17,NA,TRBD1,TRBV19,TRBJ1-2,TGTGCCAGTAGCAGCAGGGTTCCAGGGACAGGGAACTATGGCTACACCTTC,CASSSRVPGTGNYGYTF
13,NA,NA,TRBV28,TRBJ1-1,TGTGCCAGCAGTTTGTTACAGAACACTGAAGCTTTCTTT,CASSLLQNTEAFF